This T cell receptor (beta chain) derives from a study of T cell responses to AZD1222 COVID-19 vaccine. Profiling relied on immunoSEQ multiplex PCR, and the TCRdb table lists in-frame clones only, not all of them. This sample has around 84,000 clones; approximately 86% occur once, and the top ten carry approximately 10%. This clone turned up a few times. The antigen is unknown. Study-level results: Vaccine-associated CD4 TCRs ranged over spike, dominating at 160-218 and 743-854. Just a handful of AZD1222 recipients tested seropositive at baseline.

This CDR3 is 16 amino acids long. CDR1 and CDR2 from the germline V gene are KGHSH and LQKENI. The V gene end was trimmed by 5 bases and the J gene end by 1 base; junction bases not matched to a gene: 9. The V gene is TRBV18, the J gene TRBJ1-1, with TRBD1 matching 8 bases. The sequence was obtained from an adult in good health. The sequencing here drew on peripheral blood, taken on day 0 of MenACWY control vaccination. CDR3 loop: CASSSGQGERNTEAFF. The CDR3 region has the DNA TGTGCCAGCTCATCCGGACAGGGAGAGAGGAACACTGAAGCTTTCTTT.